Each of the 10 T cell receptor beta chains below was sequenced from the same sample in a study of blood T cells in healthy people across ages. PCR was performed a second time for 7 to 11 cycles using a sample-barcoded 5' primer and a J-beta primer mix. TCRdb reprocessed the 5' RACE reads via MiXCR and lists one record per CDR3 protein. This table holds under 750,000 distinct CDR3 sequences, more than 45% found once. Sample: blood. These TCRs come from a man at least 80 years old in good health.

V gene TRBV6-4 combines with J gene TRBJ1-1; no firm D call. The V gene's germline CDR1 is MRHNA and CDR2 SNTAGT. The CDR3 is 13 amino acids. Trimming stripped 4 bases from V and 1 base from J, with 7 bases between. The CDR3 sequence is CASSGKSNTEAFF. The CDR3 DNA reads as TGTGCCAGCAGTGGAAAATCGAACACTGAAGCTTTCTTT.

A single count supports this clonotype. CDR3 nucleotides: TGCAGTGCTGAGGGTGATTCGGGAGGGTCTCGGGAGACCCAGTACTTC. Translating gives CSAEGDSGGSRETQYF. The chain has TRBV20-1 and TRBJ2-5, with 8 bases identical to TRBD2. This CDR3 region has 16 residues. V lost 5 bases to trimming and J lost 5 bases; unmatched junction nucleotides: 16. CDR1 is DFQATT and CDR2 is SNEGSKA in the germline V gene (reference sequence).

The chain uses TRBV6-1 and TRBJ2-7, with 9 positions matching TRBD1. Trimming cost V 7 bases and J 3 bases; bases outside gene matches: 25. Germline CDR1 MNHNS, CDR2 SASEGT. The CDR3 spans 20 residues. The CDR3 loop reads CASTKSVGTGRVWGFYEQYF. CDR3 DNA: TGTGCCAGCACCAAATCGGTGGGGACAGGGAGGGTATGGGGTTTCTACGAGCAGTACTTC.

The chain links TRBV20-1 to TRBJ2-5; perhaps TRBD2 as D (6 bases). The CDR3 is 12 residues long. V was pared by 1 base and J by 11 bases, with 14 bases between. The germline V gene encodes CDR1 DFQATT and CDR2 SNEGSKA (reference sequence). CDR3 sequence reads: CSARVEGMSQYF. The CDR3 DNA follows: TGCAGTGCTAGAGTGGAGGGGATGTCTCAGTACTTC.

This clonotype was recorded many times. This chain links TRBV6-6 with TRBJ1-2, with D perhaps TRBD1 (6 bases). Looked up from germline, CDR1 is MNHNY and CDR2 is SVGAGI (reference sequence). CDR3 length equals 14 residues. The V gene lost 2 bases and the J gene lost 8 bases, with 15 bases spanning the gap. This CDR3 is CASSYLGGYRGYTF. Written as DNA, the CDR3 is TGTGCCAGCAGTTACCTTGGGGGCTATCGGGGCTACACCTTC.

J is TRBJ2-7 and V is TRBV27, with 15 bases fitting TRBD2. This CDR3 spans 17 amino acids. J was trimmed by 6 bases and V by 10 bases; bases with no gene match: 16. The V gene's germline CDR1 is MNHEY and CDR2 SMNVEV (reference sequence). The CDR3 reads CAILNPTRTSGRGEQYF. The CDR3 bases are TGTGCCATCTTGAACCCGACCCGGACTAGCGGGAGGGGCGAGCAGTACTTC.

The V call is TRBV14, the J call TRBJ1-2; D gene uncertain. Germline-derived CDR1 and CDR2 are SGHDN and FVKESK. CDR3 length equals 13 residues. V gave up 1 base and J gave up 6 bases, with 9 bases separating them. In DNA form, the CDR3 reads TGTGCCAGCAGCCAAGGGGTTCTCGATGGCTACACCTTC. Protein product: CASSQGVLDGYTF.

The chain joins TRBV28 to TRBJ2-7; 12 bases align to TRBD2. The CDR3 is made up of 17 amino acids. V lost 2 bases, J lost 4 bases, and 9 bases stayed unmatched. Germline V lookup: CDR1 MDHEN, CDR2 SYDVKM. The CDR3 DNA reads TGTGCCAGCAGTTTACCTAGCGGGAGGGCCGGAGGTTACGAGCAGTACTTC. Translation: CASSLPSGRAGGYEQYF.

A few counts support this clonotype. The CDR3 protein is CASLGDREIQETQYF. CDR3 DNA sequence: TGTGCCAGCCTGGGGGACAGGGAGATCCAAGAGACCCAGTACTTC. The chain uses TRBV25-1 and TRBJ2-5, with 9 bases identical to TRBD1. The CDR3 has 15 residues. The V gene's germline CDR1 is MGHDK and CDR2 SYGVNS. J lost 1 base, V lost 8 bases, and 8 bases had no gene match.

The J gene is TRBJ2-1, the V gene TRBV28; D is unclear. The germline gives CDR1 MDHEN, CDR2 SYDVKM. V lost 6 bases and J 7 bases, leaving 7 bases between the germline ends. The CDR3 loop spans 11 amino acids. CDR3 DNA sequence: TGTGCCAGCAGCGATTGGAATGAGCAGTTCTTC. Translated: CASSDWNEQFF.